This TCR beta chain emerged from a study of OX40 agonist ivuxolimab in advanced cancers. Whole-study context: Patients were infused with ivuxolimab every 2 weeks at 0.01 to 10 mg/kg. Findings and caveats of the study: At 0.1 to 3.0 mg/kg, CD4+ and CD8+ blood T cells expanded clonally by week 6. No antigen was identified for the clonally expanded peripheral T cells.

The protocol was immunoSEQ multiplex PCR, while the TCRdb copy is restricted to in-frame clones and leaves out a portion. The sample yields some 30,000 clones, roughly 76% seen once. The germline V gene has CDR1 GTSNPN and CDR2 SVGIG (reference sequence). V was trimmed by 3 bases and J by 3 bases, leaving 11 bases between them. The CDR3 covers 13 residues. A word on this clone: The antigen is not known.

The TCR was taken from an adult with an advanced solid tumor such as melanoma, head and neck, liver or kidney cancer. This chain joins TRBV30 and TRBJ1-2; a weak D match, TRBD1 (5 bases). The starting material was CD4+ or CD8+ T cells sorted from blood, obtained in a trial of the OX40 agonist ivuxolimab. The CDR3 bases are TGTGCCTGGAGCGGTACAGGCTACTATGGCTACACCTTC. It encodes CAWSGTGYYGYTF. The whole variable domain, remainder taken from reference TRBV30 and TRBJ1-2, is SQTIHQWPATLVQPVGSPLSLECTVEGTSNPNLYWYRQAAGRGLQLLFYSVGIGQISSEVPQNLSASRPQDRQFILSSKKLLLSDSGFYLCAWSGTGYYGYTFGSGTRLTVV.